This T cell receptor beta chain was profiled in a study of blood T cell repertoires in COVID-19. In the original analysis: Amplification with reference gene primers provided the estimates of nucleated cell counts. Sequencing used immunoSEQ multiplex PCR; TCRdb keeps in-frame clones, though not all of them. From that table come the V and J calls and clone size; the DNA was used to work out D and trimming. This sample has around 110,000 clones, with approximately 82% found just once. V shed 1 base and J shed 0 bases, with 16 bases lying between them. Germline V gives CDR1 SGHVS, CDR2 FQNEAQ. The CDR3 sequence is 18 residues long.

The origin of this receptor is a man between 25 and 39 years old with acute or convalescent COVID-19. The chain recombines TRBV7-8 with TRBJ1-3; no clear D. The sample was peripheral blood. The CDR3, as DNA: TGTGCCAGCAGCTTAGGGCGTGTAGCGGCCACCTCTGGAAACACCATATATTTT. Its protein is CASSLGRVAATSGNTIYF.